This TCR beta chain was sequenced for a study of regulatory T cells in long-lasting Graves disease. The authors built TCR beta libraries using iRepertoire HTBI primers and Arm-PCR of CDR3 regions. Via MiXCR, TCRdb re-called the multiplex PCR reads, giving one row per CDR3 protein. The sample includes 550,000 or so distinct CDR3 sequences, 12% of them seen just once. The time point denotes: newly diagnosed GD, antithyroid drugs for less than 3 months. RNA isolated from PBMCs was used to make the TCR library. In addition, the sample was reused for a study of T cells in Graves' hyperthyroidism and ophthalmopathy. This second study notes: Also found in blood were most expanded thyroid clonotypes above 0.001.

The clonotype comes from a woman aged 25 to 39 with Graves disease. The source material was peripheral blood mononuclear cells (PBMCs), sampled at new diagnosis, from a patient treated with antithyroid drugs.

The CDR3 reads CASSIGARGNTGELFF. The CDR3 nucleotides read TGTGCCAGCAGCATCGGGGCGAGGGGGAACACCGGGGAGCTGTTTTTT. The V and J genes are TRBV5-4 and TRBJ2-2; tentatively, D is TRBD1 or TRBD2 (5 bases each). With 4 bases removed from V and 1 base from J, the gap between germline ends came to 14 bases. The CDR3 is 16 residues long. From germline, CDR1 is SGHNT and CDR2 YYREEE (reference sequence).